The text below deals with one T cell receptor beta chain. The V segment lost 4 bases and the J segment 0 bases; nucleotides outside the gene matches: 7. This CDR3 has 18 residues. Germline-derived CDR1 and CDR2 are SSHAT and FNYEAQ (reference sequence). Sequencing used immunoSEQ multiplex PCR; TCRdb keeps in-frame clones, though not all of them. Among 120,000 or so clones listed, 80% to 90% were seen once. The data stem from a study of blood T cell repertoires in COVID-19. On the study more broadly: In each case, the material was cDNA or gDNA derived from T cells, B-cell-depleted T cells, or PBMCs.

Sequences were obtained from peripheral blood. The J gene is TRBJ2-3, the V gene TRBV7-7, with 13 bases aligning to TRBD2. The TCR comes from a man aged 40-49 years with acute or convalescent COVID-19. CDR3 in amino acids: CASSSGLAGSSSTDTQYF. The CDR3 DNA reads TGTGCCAGCAGCTCGGGACTAGCGGGGTCCTCTAGCACAGATACGCAGTATTTT.